Listed below are T cell receptor beta chains from one sample, sequenced in a study of CD8 T cells in cerebrospinal fluid in Alzheimer's disease. Each CDR3 protein gets one entry in TCRdb, which reprocessed the 10x single-cell sequencing reads and gives no DNA. This table holds 900 to 1,300 distinct CDR3 sequences. Material: cerebrospinal fluid. These receptors all come from a human donor in good health. Each CDR3 is given with its conserved first and last residue. Clone size reads once, few, many, or a class if the clone is expanded.

TRBJ1-2 13 TRBV6-5 large CASMDRVNYGYTF
TRBJ1-1 13 TRBV30 medium-sized CAWSGDGRTEAFF
TRBJ2-3 14 TRBV3-1 medium-sized CASSQGAGEDTQYF
TRBJ1-2 14 TRBV19 medium-sized CASSIAGPLGGYTF
TRBJ1-3 14 TRBV14 medium-sized CASSQDISGNTIYF
TRBJ1-1 14 TRBV20-1 large CSPIPPSWGTEAFF
TRBJ1-4 13 TRBV18 medium-sized CASSVQGNEKLFF
TRBJ2-7 13 TRBV30 medium-sized CAWTGGRGWEQYF
TRBJ1-5 12 TRBV29-1 large CSVGQGNQPQHF
TRBJ1-1 13 TRBV12-3/TRBV12-4 medium-sized CASSWDNNTEAFF
TRBJ2-7 14 TRBV7-8 large CASSSEMTDYEQYF
TRBJ1-1 15 TRBV4-2 medium-sized CASSQAGTGNTEAFF
TRBJ1-2 13 TRBV30 medium-sized CAWSGDGNYGYTF
TRBJ1-1 17 TRBV20-1 large CSANGRQTLISNTEAFF
TRBJ1-5 13 TRBV10-2 medium-sized CASRATGNQPQHF
TRBJ1-2 13 TRBV2 medium-sized CASTAWEDYGYTF